The clone carrying this T cell receptor beta chain was recorded once. CDR3 length: 14 amino acids. Germline CDR1 reads SGHRS; CDR2 reads YFSETQ. Method: immunoSEQ multiplex PCR; TCRdb's copy keeps in-frame clones and lacks some. Of some 99,000 clones in the sample, roughly 80% were seen once. This record comes from a study of blood T cell repertoires in COVID-19. The clonotype comes from a woman aged 80 or over with acute or convalescent COVID-19. Sequenced sample: peripheral blood. The V gene is TRBV5-1, the J gene TRBJ2-1; TRBD1 agrees at 7 bases. DNA for the CDR3: TGCGCAACAAAGGTAGGGGGCCAAAACAATGAGCAGTTCTTC. This codes for CATKVGGQNNEQFF.